The 31 T cell receptor beta chains below were found in one sample sequenced in a study of shared clonotypes between healthy human individuals. Here immunoSEQ multiplex PCR was the method, and the copy in TCRdb shows in-frame clones only, minus some. The sample lists a few million clones, approximately 94% occurring once. Specimen: naive CD4+ T cells sorted from blood. The subset here: CD45RA+ positively selected. All receptors derive from a man aged 18 to 30 in good health.

This rearrangement joins TRBV28 to TRBJ1-5; TRBD1 is a possible D gene (5 bases). This CDR3 has 14 residues. Trimming cost V 7 bases and J 4 bases, with 14 bases left between them. Germline-derived CDR1 and CDR2 are MDHEN and SYDVKM. For the CDR3, the DNA is TGTGCCAGCATCCCAGGGACCGCGAATCAGCCCCAGCATTTT. It yields the protein CASIPGTANQPQHF.

As concerns this clone: The identical CDR3 is also encoded by other nucleotide sequences in the sample. CDR3 nucleotides: TGTGCCAGCAGCTTGGGACAAAACTATGGCTACACCTTC. It is translated as CASSLGQNYGYTF. V is TRBV7-3 and J is TRBJ1-2, with a weak D call TRBD1 (6 bases). CDR1 is SGHTA, CDR2 FQGTGA, per germline. Trimming left V 3 bases short and J 2 bases short, with 7 bases between. The CDR3 covers 13 residues. Complete variable domain (other parts from reference TRBV7-3 and TRBJ1-2): GAGVSQTPSNKVTEKGKYVELRCDPISGHTALYWYRQSLGQGPEFLIYFQGTGAADDSGLPNDRFFAVRPEGSVSTLKIQRTERGDSAVYLCASSLGQNYGYTFGSGTRLTVV.

The CDR3 DNA is TGTGCCAGCAGCGAATGGGACAGTTCCTACGAGCAGTACTTC. It yields the protein CASSEWDSSYEQYF. The genes are TRBV6-1 and TRBJ2-7; 7 bases line up with TRBD1. This CDR3 contains 14 residues. The germline CDR1 and CDR2 sequences are MNHNS and SASEGT. V dropped 6 bases and J dropped 1; count of bases not matched to a gene: 6.

The chain couples TRBV6-1 to TRBJ1-1; perhaps TRBD1 as D (6 bases). CDR3 length equals 17 residues. V dropped 7 bases and J dropped 1 base, with 22 bases sitting between them. Looked up from germline, CDR1 is MNHNS and CDR2 is SASEGT. The CDR3: CASNERAGVGANTEAFF. Here the CDR3 DNA reads TGTGCCAGCAATGAGAGGGCCGGCGTGGGGGCGAACACTGAAGCTTTCTTT.

In this sample, this clone turned up once. The J gene is TRBJ1-1, the V gene TRBV6-6; D is uncertain. The V end was cut by 1 base, the J end by 1 base, with 4 bases between. The CDR3 loop spans 13 amino acids. Germline V gives CDR1 MNHNY, CDR2 SVGAGI (reference sequence). As DNA, the CDR3 is TGTGCCAGCAGTTACTGGGCGAACACTGAAGCTTTCTTT. Translation: CASSYWANTEAFF.

The chain links TRBV5-5 to TRBJ1-4; D might be TRBD1 (5 bases). V was shortened by 2 bases and J by 5 bases, with 13 bases between the two germline ends. CDR1 is SGHKS and CDR2 is YYEKEE in the germline V gene (reference sequence). The CDR3 totals 15 residues. The CDR3 bases are TGTGCCAGCAGCTTAGACGGGACCGCCAATGAAAAACTGTTTTTT. Amino acid sequence: CASSLDGTANEKLFF.

The V call is TRBV5-4, the J call TRBJ2-5, with D unresolved. The CDR3 has 12 residues. Trimming removed 6 bases from V and 4 bases from J, with 10 bases in between. CDR1 and CDR2 (germline): SGHNT, YYREEE (reference sequence). This chain's CDR3 is CASTDRPETQYF. In DNA form, the CDR3 reads TGTGCCAGCACCGATAGGCCAGAGACCCAGTACTTC.

A single count supports this clone. The J gene is TRBJ2-7, the V gene TRBV2; TRBD2 matches at 8 bases. Germline loops: CDR1 SNHLY, CDR2 FYNNEI. V trimming: 6 bases; J trimming: 7 bases; junction bases outside the gene matches: 11. CDR3 size: 14 residues. The CDR3 region is CASSRGLDISEQYF. The CDR3, as DNA: TGTGCCAGCAGCCGGGGACTAGATATCTCTGAGCAGTACTTC.

The chain couples TRBV7-9 to TRBJ2-1; unclear D gene. There are 14 residues in the CDR3. Trimming removed 2 bases at V and 9 bases at J, with 14 bases between. CDR1 and CDR2 (germline): SEHNR, FQNEAQ (reference sequence). The CDR3: CASSLRTLRPEQFF. The CDR3 coding sequence is TGTGCCAGCAGCTTACGGACCCTACGCCCTGAGCAGTTCTTC.

The chain links TRBV10-3 to TRBJ2-7; no clear D. V was cut by 3 bases and J by 2 bases, with 8 bases left in between. This CDR3 region has 13 residues. In germline, CDR1 is ENHRY, CDR2 SYGVKD. This chain's CDR3 is CAISDGRTYEQYF. CDR3 bases: TGTGCCATCAGTGACGGCAGGACCTACGAGCAGTACTTC.

V and J are TRBV7-2 and TRBJ1-3, with TRBD1 matching over 7 bases. V lost 6 bases to trimming and J lost 2 bases; unmatched junction nucleotides: 4. This CDR3 contains 14 residues. The germline CDR1 and CDR2 sequences are SGHTA and FQGNSA. The CDR3 is CASSWDSPGNTIYF. In DNA, the CDR3 is TGTGCCAGCAGTTGGGACAGCCCTGGAAACACCATATATTTT.

The rearrangement joins TRBV15 to TRBJ2-6; D remains ambiguous. V lost 0 bases and J lost 0, with 6 bases in between. Per the germline V gene, CDR1 is LNHNV and CDR2 is YYDKDF (reference sequence). The CDR3 loop spans 16 amino acids. CDR3 protein: CATSRDLTSGANVLTF. In DNA, the CDR3 is TGTGCCACCAGCAGAGATCTGACCTCTGGGGCCAACGTCCTGACTTTC.

The chain combines TRBV5-1 with TRBJ2-7, with D perhaps given as TRBD1 or TRBD2 (5 bases each). Germline V gives CDR1 SGHRS, CDR2 YFSETQ. V lost 0 bases and J lost 7, with 11 bases in between. The CDR3 runs 13 residues. Here the CDR3 reads CASSLGGSREQYF. In nucleotides, the CDR3 is TGCGCCAGCAGCTTGGGGGGGTCGCGGGAGCAGTACTTC.

This clone appeared once. At the DNA level, this CDR3 is encoded by other sequences in the same sample as well. V is TRBV7-9 and J is TRBJ1-4, with D maybe TRBD1 (6 bases). The CDR3 loop spans 14 amino acids. V was clipped by 4 bases and J by 8 bases, with 14 bases between them. Germline V CDR1 and CDR2: SEHNR, FQNEAQ (reference sequence). CDR3 region: CASSSQGGGEKLFF. CDR3 bases: TGTGCCAGCAGCTCACAGGGTGGAGGAGAAAAACTGTTTTTT. The full variable domain, with the rest looked up from reference TRBV7-9 and TRBJ1-4, is DTGVSQNPRHKITKRGQNVTFRCDPISEHNRLYWYRQTLGQGPEFLTYFQNEAQLEKSRLLSDRFSAERPKGSFSTLEIQRTEQGDSAMYLCASSSQGGGEKLFFGSGTQLSVL.

This clone has just one count. The genes are TRBV14 and TRBJ1-6; the D gene is possibly TRBD1 (5 bases). CDR1 is SGHDN and CDR2 is FVKESK in the germline V gene. The CDR3 totals 15 residues. V lost 5 bases and J 7 bases, leaving 15 bases between the germline ends. Here the CDR3 reads CASSSRRERNSPLHF. DNA of the CDR3: TGTGCCAGCAGCTCTCGCAGGGAGAGGAATTCACCCCTCCACTTT.

The chain combines TRBV5-1 with TRBJ1-2; D ambiguous. Between the trimmed V and J ends, which lost 4 bases and 8 bases, there was a span of 12 bases. The germline V gene has CDR1 SGHRS and CDR2 YFSETQ. This CDR3 spans 12 amino acids. The CDR3 here is CASSVDRDGYTF. The CDR3 bases are TGCGCCAGCAGCGTGGACCGCGACGGCTACACCTTC.

The chain joins TRBV5-1 to TRBJ1-5; D gene unclear. The CDR3 is 14 residues long. Germline V gene sequence: CDR1 SGHRS, CDR2 YFSETQ. V was trimmed by 0 bases and J by 7 bases, leaving 11 bases between them. CDR3: CASSLAIGVQPQHF. As DNA, the CDR3 is TGCGCCAGCAGCTTGGCCATCGGCGTCCAGCCCCAGCATTTT.

This sequence joins TRBV7-3 and TRBJ1-1; D is perhaps TRBD1 (6 bases). V dropped 4 bases and J dropped 2 bases, with 8 bases sitting between them. Germline-derived CDR1 and CDR2 are SGHTA and FQGTGA. The CDR3 spans 13 residues. CDR3 nucleotide sequence: TGTGCCAGCAGCTCGGGACATAACACTGAAGCTTTCTTT. Protein sequence: CASSSGHNTEAFF. Combining the CDR3 with reference TRBV7-3 and TRBJ1-1 gives the whole variable domain GAGVSQTPSNKVTEKGKYVELRCDPISGHTALYWYRQSLGQGPEFLIYFQGTGAADDSGLPNDRFFAVRPEGSVSTLKIQRTERGDSAVYLCASSSGHNTEAFFGQGTRLTVV.

The rearrangement joins TRBV2 to TRBJ1-1; the D is unclear. Trimming removed 3 bases from V and 3 bases from J, with 8 bases in between. CDR1 SNHLY and CDR2 FYNNEI come from the germline V gene. This CDR3 region has 13 residues. The CDR3 protein is CASSDVADTEAFF. Written as DNA, the CDR3 is TGTGCCAGCAGTGATGTGGCAGACACTGAAGCTTTCTTT.

The CDR3 bases are TGTGCCAGCAGACGGTCCGGGACACTTCTCTACGAGCAGTACTTC. It translates to CASRRSGTLLYEQYF. The J gene is TRBJ2-7, the V gene TRBV14, with D maybe TRBD1 (6 bases). Germline CDR1 is SGHDN and CDR2 is FVKESK. The CDR3 covers 15 residues. Trimming took off 6 bases at V and 3 bases at J, with 18 bases between the two ends. The complete variable domain, with remaining parts taken from reference TRBV14 and TRBJ2-7, reads EAGVTQFPSHSVIEKGQTVTLRCDPISGHDNLYWYRRVMGKEIKFLLHFVKESKQDESGMPNNRFLAERTGGTYSTLKVQPAELEDSGVYFCASRRSGTLLYEQYFGPGTRLTVT.

The rearrangement uses TRBV5-1 and TRBJ1-1; 7 bases fit TRBD1. The V and J ends lost 3 bases and 1 base, in that order; junction bases with no gene match: 3. The germline V gene has CDR1 SGHRS and CDR2 YFSETQ. CDR3 length: 14 amino acids. This CDR3 is CASSWDSSNTEAFF. DNA of the CDR3: TGCGCCAGCAGCTGGGACAGCTCGAACACTGAAGCTTTCTTT.

The chain links TRBV6-1 to TRBJ2-7, with unresolved D. V was trimmed by 6 bases and J by 2 bases, leaving 17 bases between them. Looked up from germline, CDR1 is MNHNS and CDR2 is SASEGT. The CDR3 spans 15 residues. DNA of the CDR3: TGTGCCAGCAGCCCCCAAGAGCTAGGCACCTACGAGCAGTACTTC. Encoded protein: CASSPQELGTYEQYF.

This chain uses TRBV30 with TRBJ1-3; D is uncertain. CDR1 is GTSNPN, CDR2 SVGIG, per germline (reference sequence). The CDR3 totals 13 residues. Trimming left V 4 bases short and J 0 bases short, with 7 bases between. The CDR3 bases are TGTGCCTGGACCCACACCTCTGGAAACACCATATATTTT. Its translation: CAWTHTSGNTIYF.

The CDR3 nucleotides read TGTGCCAGCAGTTTGAGGCTAGCGGGGGATACGCAGTATTTT. Translating gives CASSLRLAGDTQYF. The V and J genes are TRBV28 and TRBJ2-3; 9 nucleotides agree with TRBD2. This CDR3 is built from 14 residues. From germline, CDR1 is MDHEN and CDR2 SYDVKM. V lost 3 bases, J lost 6 bases, and 4 bases stayed unmatched.

The V and J genes are TRBV13 and TRBJ1-1; TRBD1 might be the D (6 bases). V lost 7 bases, J lost 0 bases, and 9 bases lay in between. Germline-derived CDR1 and CDR2 are PRHDT and FYEKMQ (reference sequence). This CDR3 spans 13 amino acids. CDR3 DNA sequence: TGTGCCAGCAACAGGGTGGTGAACACTGAAGCTTTCTTT. Translated: CASNRVVNTEAFF.

The chain couples TRBV10-1 to TRBJ2-2, with TRBD2 matching over 8 bases. Germline V gene lookup returns CDR1 WNHNN and CDR2 SYGVQD (reference sequence). Trimming took 5 bases from V and 4 from J; bases not matched to a gene: 9. The CDR3 has 16 residues. The CDR3 protein is CASSTAVAGPTGELFF. In DNA, the CDR3 is TGCGCCAGCAGTACCGCGGTAGCGGGGCCCACCGGGGAGCTGTTTTTT.

This clone was seen once. This same CDR3 is encoded by further DNA sequences in the sample. The chain recombines TRBV2 with TRBJ2-3; TRBD2 matches 8 bases. The germline gives CDR1 SNHLY, CDR2 FYNNEI. CDR3 length equals 14 residues. Trimming at V came to 6 bases and at J to 1 base, leaving 3 bases not matched to a gene. The CDR3 loop is CASRRAGGTDTQYF. The CDR3 region has the DNA TGTGCCAGCAGGAGAGCGGGAGGCACAGATACGCAGTATTTT.

The gene calls are TRBV18 and TRBJ1-4; D is possibly TRBD1 (6 bases). V dropped 7 bases and J dropped 7 bases, with 16 bases sitting between them. Germline V CDR1 and CDR2: KGHSH, LQKENI. There are 14 residues in the CDR3. CDR3 loop: CASFPLGGGEKLFF. DNA of the CDR3: TGTGCCAGCTTTCCCCTGGGAGGGGGTGAAAAACTGTTTTTT.

About this clone itself: Other nucleotide sequences from this sample produce the same CDR3. V usage is TRBV6-4 and J usage is TRBJ1-2; the D is unclear. In germline, CDR1 is MRHNA, CDR2 SNTAGT. CDR3 length equals 13 residues. V dropped 4 bases and J dropped 0 bases, with 6 bases sitting between them. This CDR3 reads CASSAGTNYGYTF. Here the CDR3 DNA reads TGTGCCAGCAGTGCTGGGACTAACTATGGCTACACCTTC.

This chain joins TRBV5-5 and TRBJ2-3; 8 bases match TRBD2. The CDR3 is 14 amino acids. Per germline, CDR1 SGHKS and CDR2 YYEKEE (reference sequence). V lost 5 bases, J lost 6 bases, and 8 bases stayed unmatched. The CDR3 loop reads CASRQSGSVDTQYF. Written as DNA, the CDR3 is TGTGCCAGCAGGCAGAGCGGGAGTGTGGATACGCAGTATTTT. The whole variable domain, remainder taken from reference TRBV5-5 and TRBJ2-3, is DAGVTQSPTHLIKTRGQQVTLRCSPISGHKSVSWYQQVLGQGPQFIFQYYEKEERGRGNFPDRFSARQFPNYSSELNVNALLLGDSALYLCASRQSGSVDTQYFGPGTRLTVL.

The chain has TRBV6-5 and TRBJ1-2; the D gene is possibly TRBD1 (6 bases). Germline lookup yields CDR1 MNHEY and CDR2 SVGAGI. V dropped 0 bases and J dropped 5 bases, with 16 bases sitting between them. The CDR3 sequence is 16 residues long. This chain's CDR3 is CASSYSPGADPYGYTF. The CDR3, as DNA: TGTGCCAGCAGTTACTCCCCAGGGGCCGATCCTTATGGCTACACCTTC.